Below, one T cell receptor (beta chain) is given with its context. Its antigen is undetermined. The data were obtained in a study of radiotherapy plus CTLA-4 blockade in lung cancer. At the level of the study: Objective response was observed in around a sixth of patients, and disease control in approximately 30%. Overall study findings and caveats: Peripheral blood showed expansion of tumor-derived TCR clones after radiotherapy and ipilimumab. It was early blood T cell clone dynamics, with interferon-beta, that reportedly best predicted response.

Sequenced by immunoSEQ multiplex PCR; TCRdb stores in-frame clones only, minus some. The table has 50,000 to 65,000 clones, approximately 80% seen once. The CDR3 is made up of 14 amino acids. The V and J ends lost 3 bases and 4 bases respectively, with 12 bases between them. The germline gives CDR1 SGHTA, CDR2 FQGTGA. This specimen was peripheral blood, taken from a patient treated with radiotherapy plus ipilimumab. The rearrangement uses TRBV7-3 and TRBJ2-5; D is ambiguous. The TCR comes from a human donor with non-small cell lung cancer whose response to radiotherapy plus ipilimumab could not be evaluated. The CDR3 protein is CASSFYAESETQYF. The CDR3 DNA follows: TGTGCCAGCAGCTTCTACGCGGAGTCAGAGACCCAGTACTTC. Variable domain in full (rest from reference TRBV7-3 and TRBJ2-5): GAGVSQTPSNKVTEKGKYVELRCDPISGHTALYWYRQSLGQGPEFLIYFQGTGAADDSGLPNDRFFAVRPEGSVSTLKIQRTERGDSAVYLCASSFYAESETQYFGPGTRLLVL.